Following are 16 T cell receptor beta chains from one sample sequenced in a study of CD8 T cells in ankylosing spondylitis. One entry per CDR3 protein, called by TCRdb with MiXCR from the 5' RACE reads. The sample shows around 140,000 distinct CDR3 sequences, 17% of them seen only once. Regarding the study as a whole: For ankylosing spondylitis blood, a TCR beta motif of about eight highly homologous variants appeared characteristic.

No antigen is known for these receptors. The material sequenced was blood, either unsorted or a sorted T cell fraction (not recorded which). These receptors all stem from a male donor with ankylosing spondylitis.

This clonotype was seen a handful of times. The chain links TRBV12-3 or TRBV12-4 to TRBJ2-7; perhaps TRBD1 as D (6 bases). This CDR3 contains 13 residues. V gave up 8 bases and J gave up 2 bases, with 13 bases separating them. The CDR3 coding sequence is TGTGCCAGCCGGGGCAGGGGCACCTACGAGCAGTACTTC. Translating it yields CASRGRGTYEQYF.

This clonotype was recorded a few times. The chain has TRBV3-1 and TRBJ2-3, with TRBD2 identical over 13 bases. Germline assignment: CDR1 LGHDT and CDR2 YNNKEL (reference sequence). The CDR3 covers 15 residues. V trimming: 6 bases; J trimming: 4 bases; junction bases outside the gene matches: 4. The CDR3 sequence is CASSPGTSGADTQYF. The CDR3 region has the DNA TGTGCCAGCAGTCCCGGGACTAGCGGGGCAGATACGCAGTATTTT.

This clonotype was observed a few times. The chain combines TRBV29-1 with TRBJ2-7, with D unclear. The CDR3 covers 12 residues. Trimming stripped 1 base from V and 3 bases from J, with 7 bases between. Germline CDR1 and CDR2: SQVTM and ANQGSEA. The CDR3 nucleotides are TGCAGCGTTGAAGGGATAGACTACGAGCAGTACTTC. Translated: CSVEGIDYEQYF.

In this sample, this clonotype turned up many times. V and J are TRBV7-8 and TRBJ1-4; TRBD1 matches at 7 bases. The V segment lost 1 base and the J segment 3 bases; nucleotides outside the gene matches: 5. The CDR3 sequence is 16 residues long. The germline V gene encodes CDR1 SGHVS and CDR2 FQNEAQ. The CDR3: CASSLEGAIPNEKLFF. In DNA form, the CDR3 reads TGTGCCAGCAGCTTAGAGGGGGCGATACCTAATGAAAAACTGTTTTTT.

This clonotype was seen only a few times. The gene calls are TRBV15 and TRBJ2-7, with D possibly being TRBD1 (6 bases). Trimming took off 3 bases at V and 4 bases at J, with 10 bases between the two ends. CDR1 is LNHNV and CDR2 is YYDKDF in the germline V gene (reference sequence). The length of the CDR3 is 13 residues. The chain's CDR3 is CATSSYRDYEQYF. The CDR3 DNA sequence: TGTGCCACCAGCAGCTACAGGGATTACGAGCAGTACTTC. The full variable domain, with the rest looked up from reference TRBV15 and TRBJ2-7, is DAMVIQNPRYQVTQFGKPVTLSCSQTLNHNVMYWYQQKSSQAPKLLFHYYDKDFNNEADTPDNFQSRRPNTSFCFLDIRSPGLGDTAMYLCATSSYRDYEQYFGPGTRLTVT.

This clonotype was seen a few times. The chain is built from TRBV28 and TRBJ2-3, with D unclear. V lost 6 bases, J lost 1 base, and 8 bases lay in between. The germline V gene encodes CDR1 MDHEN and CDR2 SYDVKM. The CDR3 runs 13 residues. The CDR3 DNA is TGTGCCAGCAGGGGTCGGGGCACAGATACGCAGTATTTT. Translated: CASRGRGTDTQYF.

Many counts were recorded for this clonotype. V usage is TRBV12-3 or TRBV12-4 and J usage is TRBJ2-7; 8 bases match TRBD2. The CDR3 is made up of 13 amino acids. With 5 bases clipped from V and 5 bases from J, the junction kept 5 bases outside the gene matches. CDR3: CASSPAGAHEQYF. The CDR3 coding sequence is TGTGCCAGCAGTCCAGCGGGAGCCCACGAGCAGTACTTC.

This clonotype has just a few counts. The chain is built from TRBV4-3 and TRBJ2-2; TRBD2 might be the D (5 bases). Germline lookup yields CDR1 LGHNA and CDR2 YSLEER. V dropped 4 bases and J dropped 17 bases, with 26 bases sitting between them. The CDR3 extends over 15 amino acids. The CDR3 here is CASSPSPQAANGIFF. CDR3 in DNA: TGCGCCAGCAGCCCATCTCCCCAGGCGGCCAACGGGATTTTTTTT.

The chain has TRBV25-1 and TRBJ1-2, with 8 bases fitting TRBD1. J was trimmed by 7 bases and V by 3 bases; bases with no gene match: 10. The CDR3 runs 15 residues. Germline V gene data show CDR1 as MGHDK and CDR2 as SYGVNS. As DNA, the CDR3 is TGTGCCAGCAGTGAGTGGCAGGGGGCGATGGGTGGCTACACCTTC. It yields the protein CASSEWQGAMGGYTF.

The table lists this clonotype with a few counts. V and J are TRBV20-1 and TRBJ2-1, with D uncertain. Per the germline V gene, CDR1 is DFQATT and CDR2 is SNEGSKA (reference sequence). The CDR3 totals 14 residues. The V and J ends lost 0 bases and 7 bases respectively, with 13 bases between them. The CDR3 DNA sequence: TGCAGTGCTAGAGATTATTTATCCGGTAATGAGCAGTTCTTC. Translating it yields CSARDYLSGNEQFF.

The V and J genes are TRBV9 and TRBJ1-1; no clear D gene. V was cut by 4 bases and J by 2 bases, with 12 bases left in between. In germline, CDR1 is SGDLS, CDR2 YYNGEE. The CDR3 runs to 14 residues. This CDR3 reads CASSPMRGNTEAFF. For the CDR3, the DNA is TGTGCCAGCAGCCCAATGCGGGGTAACACTGAAGCTTTCTTT.

CDR3 coding DNA: TGTGCCAGCAGTGAAATAGGGACAGGGTCCTACCTCTCTGGGGCCAACGTCCTGACTTTC. This translates into CASSEIGTGSYLSGANVLTF. The chain recombines TRBV2 with TRBJ2-6; 9 positions agree with TRBD1. V lost 2 bases to trimming and J lost 0 bases; unmatched junction nucleotides: 11. This CDR3 comprises 20 residues. Looked up from germline, CDR1 is SNHLY and CDR2 is FYNNEI.

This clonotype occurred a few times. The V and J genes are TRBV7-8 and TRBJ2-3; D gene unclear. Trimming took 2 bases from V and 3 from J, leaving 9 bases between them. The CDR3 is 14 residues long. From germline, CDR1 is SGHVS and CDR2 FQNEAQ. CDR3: CASSLLGETDTQYF. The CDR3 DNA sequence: TGTGCCAGCAGCTTACTCGGCGAGACAGATACGCAGTATTTT.

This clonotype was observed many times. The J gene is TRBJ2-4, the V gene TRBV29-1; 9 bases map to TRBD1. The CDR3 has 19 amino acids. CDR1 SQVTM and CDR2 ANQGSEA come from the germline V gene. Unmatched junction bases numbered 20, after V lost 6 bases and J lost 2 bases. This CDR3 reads CSVNSGTGRFYGTKNIQYF. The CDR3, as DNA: TGCAGCGTGAATTCCGGGACAGGGAGATTTTATGGGACCAAAAACATTCAGTACTTC. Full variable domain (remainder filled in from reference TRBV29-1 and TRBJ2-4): SAVISQKPSRDICQRGTSLTIQCQVDSQVTMMFWYRQQPGQSLTLIATANQGSEATYESGFVIDKFPISRPNLTFSTLTVSNMSPEDSSIYLCSVNSGTGRFYGTKNIQYFGAGTRLSVL.

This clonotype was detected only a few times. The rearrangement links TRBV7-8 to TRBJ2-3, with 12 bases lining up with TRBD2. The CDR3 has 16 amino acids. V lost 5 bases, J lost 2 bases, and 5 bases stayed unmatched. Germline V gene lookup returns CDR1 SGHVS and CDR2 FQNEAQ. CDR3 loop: CASSTRLAGVTDTQYF. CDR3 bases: TGTGCCAGCAGCACCCGACTAGCGGGAGTCACAGATACGCAGTATTTT.

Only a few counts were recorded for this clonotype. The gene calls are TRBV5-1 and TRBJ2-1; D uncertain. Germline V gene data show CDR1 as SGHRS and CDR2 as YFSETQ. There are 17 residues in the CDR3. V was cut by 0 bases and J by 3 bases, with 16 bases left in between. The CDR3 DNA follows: TGCGCCAGCAGCTTGGTATGGGGTCCCAACGACTACAATGAGCAGTTCTTC. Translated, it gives CASSLVWGPNDYNEQFF.